This TCR beta chain was captured by sequencing in a study of blood T cell repertoires in COVID-19. There are 15 residues in the CDR3. The germline gives CDR1 SNHLY, CDR2 FYNNEI. Trimming took 2 bases from V and 1 from J, leaving 11 bases between them. Here immunoSEQ multiplex PCR was the method, and the copy in TCRdb shows in-frame clones only, minus some. The data contain about 110,000 clones, less than 75% of them singletons. V is TRBV2 and J is TRBJ1-1; weak D call: TRBD1 (5 bases). The clonotype comes from a woman aged 55 to 70 with acute or convalescent COVID-19. The sequencing sample was made of peripheral blood. The CDR3 nucleotides are TGTGCCAGCAGTGAAAAACCGGGGGGGAACACTGAAGCTTTCTTT. Protein product: CASSEKPGGNTEAFF. The full variable domain, its missing parts supplied by reference TRBV2 and TRBJ1-1, is EPEVTQTPSHQVTQMGQEVILRCVPISNHLYFYWYRQILGQKVEFLVSFYNNEISEKSEIFDDQFSVERPDGSNFTLKIRSTKLEDSAMYFCASSEKPGGNTEAFFGQGTRLTVV.